The 27 T cell receptor beta chains in this list originate from one sample, sequenced in a study of CD8+CD57+ T cells in acquired aplastic anemia. Previously, flow cytometry had revealed CD8+CD57+ cell expansion in the patients chosen for sequencing. Genomic DNA served as template for TCR beta VDJ and CDR3 profiling. TCRdb processed the reads anew with MiXCR; each CDR3 protein has one entry. The sample yields about 180,000 distinct CDR3 sequences, around 50% seen once. Material for sequencing was sorted CD4+, CD8+, or CD8+CD57+ T cells (not recorded which) from PBMCs. These receptors were obtained from a human donor with aplastic anemia.

This clonotype was picked up many times. This chain links TRBV9 with TRBJ1-1, with a weak D call TRBD1 (5 bases). This CDR3 contains 16 residues. The germline V gene encodes CDR1 SGDLS and CDR2 YYNGEE. Trimming removed 0 bases at V and 5 bases at J, with 17 bases between. The chain's CDR3 is CASSVASGGIGTEAFF. CDR3 DNA: TGTGCCAGCAGCGTAGCATCGGGGGGAATCGGGACTGAAGCTTTCTTT.

To note about this clonotype: This may stem from a read error, because a much larger clone lies one nucleotide away. V usage is TRBV6-1 and J usage is TRBJ2-7; the D gene is possibly TRBD2 (6 bases). V was shortened by 4 bases and J by 2 bases, with 15 bases between the two germline ends. The germline V gene has CDR1 MNHNS and CDR2 SASEGT. CDR3 length: 15 residues. CDR3 protein: CASSGGAGVPYEQYF. DNA for the CDR3: TGTGCCAGCAGTGGGGGAGCGGGCGTACCCTACGAGCAGTACTTC.

J is TRBJ2-7 and V is TRBV24-1; D gene ambiguous. The CDR3 is made up of 12 amino acids. Germline V gene data show CDR1 as KGHDR and CDR2 as SFDVKD. The ends were cut back, 4 bases at V and 7 bases at J, with 10 bases in the middle. The CDR3 nucleotides are TGTGCCACCAGTGACCACTACGGAGAGCAGTACTTC. This encodes CATSDHYGEQYF.

This clonotype was picked up one time. The V gene is TRBV7-9, the J gene TRBJ2-5; no clear D. Trimming took 5 bases from V and 1 from J, leaving 11 bases between them. Germline CDR1 SEHNR, CDR2 FQNEAQ (reference sequence). This CDR3 has 14 residues. This chain's CDR3 is CASSPKQFQETQYF. The CDR3 nucleotides read TGTGCCAGCAGCCCAAAGCAGTTCCAAGAGACCCAGTACTTC.

The J gene is TRBJ1-1, the V gene TRBV2, with D possibly TRBD1 on 5 matching bases. V lost 7 bases, J lost 1 base, and 16 bases lay in between. The germline V gene encodes CDR1 SNHLY and CDR2 FYNNEI. There are 15 residues in the CDR3. CDR3 nucleotides: TGTGCCAGCACGGGACGGCTCCGGTCGAACACTGAAGCTTTCTTT. Its protein product is CASTGRLRSNTEAFF.

Regarding this clonotype: A much larger clone is a single base away; this may be a read error. CDR3 DNA sequence: TGTGCCAGCAGCTGGACAGGGAGCTCCTACAATGAGCAGTTCTTC. It is translated as CASSWTGSSYNEQFF. The J gene is TRBJ2-1, the V gene TRBV2, with 8 bases identical to TRBD1. Per the germline V gene, CDR1 is SNHLY and CDR2 is FYNNEI. The CDR3 extends over 15 amino acids. The trim removed 6 bases at V and 0 bases at J, leaving 4 bases unmatched.

This sequence joins TRBV15 and TRBJ2-5; TRBD1 matches 7 bases. V was pared by 1 base and J by 0 bases, with 11 bases of the junction left unmatched. In germline, CDR1 is LNHNV, CDR2 YYDKDF (reference sequence). The CDR3 is 18 residues long. CDR3 DNA: TGTGCCACCAGCAGAGTGTGGACAGGAGAGAGGGACCAAGAGACCCAGTACTTC. It specifies CATSRVWTGERDQETQYF.

This clonotype was recorded only once. The gene calls are TRBV19 and TRBJ2-3; the D gene is possibly TRBD1 (5 bases). The CDR3 sequence is 17 residues long. CDR1 LNHDA and CDR2 SQIVND come from the germline V gene (reference sequence). The ends were cut back, 7 bases at V and 0 bases at J, with 20 bases in the middle. The CDR3 loop reads CASMGRATGVSTDTQYF. The CDR3 DNA follows: TGTGCCAGTATGGGAAGGGCTACAGGAGTTAGCACAGATACGCAGTATTTT.

Comments on this clonotype: A much larger clone differs by one base, so this may be a read error. V is TRBV3-1 and J is TRBJ2-7; 7 nucleotides line up with TRBD1. In germline, CDR1 is LGHDT, CDR2 YNNKEL (reference sequence). The CDR3 sequence is 15 residues long. The CDR3 nucleotides read TGTGCCAGCAGCCCCTTGACAGGGAGCTCCTACGAGCGGTACTTC. Protein sequence: CASSPLTGSSYERYF.

In its sample, this clonotype was seen once. CDR3 sequence: CASSEWAGAEAFF. The CDR3 DNA sequence: TGTGCCAGCAGTGAATGGGCGGGGGCTGAAGCTTTCTTT. This sequence joins TRBV25-1 and TRBJ1-1; the D gene is possibly TRBD1 (5 bases). The ends were cut back, 1 base at V and 6 bases at J, with 9 bases in the middle. This CDR3 comprises 13 residues. The V gene's germline CDR1 is MGHDK and CDR2 SYGVNS. The full variable domain, its missing parts supplied by reference TRBV25-1 and TRBJ1-1, is EADIYQTPRYLVIGTGKKITLECSQTMGHDKMYWYQQDPGMELHLIHYSYGVNSTEKGDLSSESTVSRIRTEHFPLTLESARPSHTSQYLCASSEWAGAEAFFGQGTRLTVV.

This clonotype showed up many times. The V and J genes are TRBV20-1 and TRBJ1-4; 10 bases match TRBD1. The length of the CDR3 is 15 residues. CDR1 is DFQATT and CDR2 is SNEGSKA in the germline V gene (reference sequence). J was trimmed by 5 bases and V by 6 bases; bases with no gene match: 9. As DNA, the CDR3 is TGCAGTGCCCCATTCTGGGGACAGGGGAATGAAAAACTGTTTTTT. It yields the protein CSAPFWGQGNEKLFF.

This clonotype was picked up a small number of times. This chain uses TRBV30 with TRBJ1-1; D gene ambiguous. In germline, CDR1 is GTSNPN, CDR2 SVGIG (reference sequence). This CDR3 is 14 amino acids long. V gave up 1 base and J gave up 0 bases, with 9 bases separating them. The CDR3 is CAWSGPGMNTEAFF. DNA for the CDR3: TGTGCCTGGAGTGGTCCAGGAATGAACACTGAAGCTTTCTTT.

This clonotype was recorded only once. The rearrangement joins TRBV5-5 to TRBJ2-3, with 7 bases fitting TRBD2. The germline V gene has CDR1 SGHKS and CDR2 YYEKEE (reference sequence). The CDR3 covers 15 residues. V dropped 1 base and J dropped 1; count of bases not matched to a gene: 3. CDR3 sequence reads: CASSLFAGGTDTQYF. Written as DNA, the CDR3 is TGTGCCAGCAGCTTGTTTGCGGGAGGCACAGATACGCAGTATTTT.

V usage is TRBV2 and J usage is TRBJ1-1; the match to TRBD1 covers 7 bases. The CDR3 contains 14 residues. Germline V gene data show CDR1 as SNHLY and CDR2 as FYNNEI. V trimming: 6 bases; J trimming: 1 base; junction bases outside the gene matches: 5. As DNA, the CDR3 is TGTGCCAGCAGGATGGACAGGTCGAACACTGAAGCTTTCTTT. Encoded protein: CASRMDRSNTEAFF.

CDR3 sequence reads: CASSMPPGEQYF. The CDR3 bases are TGTGCCAGTAGTATGCCGCCCGGGGAGCAGTACTTC. The V and J genes are TRBV19 and TRBJ2-7; D gene unclear. V dropped 3 bases and J dropped 7 bases, with 10 bases sitting between them. The CDR3 contains 12 residues. Germline V CDR1 and CDR2: LNHDA, SQIVND (reference sequence).

This clonotype was picked up a small number of times. The chain carries TRBV3-1 and TRBJ1-1, with a weak D call TRBD1 (5 bases). Germline CDR1 and CDR2: LGHDT and YNNKEL (reference sequence). The CDR3 runs to 14 residues. V was shortened by 1 base and J by 3 bases, with 9 bases between the two germline ends. The CDR3 nucleotides are TGTGCCAGCAGCCAAGGAGAGGGGTACACTGAAGCTTTCTTT. Protein product: CASSQGEGYTEAFF.

This clonotype was detected ten times or more. This chain uses TRBV20-1 with TRBJ2-3; D not resolved. This CDR3 has 13 residues. The V end lost 3 bases, the J end lost 0 bases, and 7 bases lay between the germline ends. Germline V gives CDR1 DFQATT, CDR2 SNEGSKA (reference sequence). The CDR3 DNA is TGCAGTGCTAGGGCAGCTAGCACAGATACGCAGTATTTT. It encodes CSARAASTDTQYF.

This clonotype was picked up many times. With a much larger clone just one base away, this may be a read error. This chain links TRBV2 with TRBJ2-7; D might be TRBD1 (6 bases). CDR3 length: 12 residues. Trimming removed 8 bases from V and 3 bases from J, with 11 bases in between. Germline V gene lookup returns CDR1 SNHLY and CDR2 FYNNEI. The CDR3 nucleotides read TGTGCCAGCGGGACACGGAACTACGAGCAGTACTTC. Amino acids: CASGTRNYEQYF. The entire variable domain, with the rest obtained from reference TRBV2 and TRBJ2-7, is as follows: EPEVTQTPSHQVTQMGQEVILRCVPISNHLYFYWYRQILGQKVEFLVSFYNNEISEKSEIFDDQFSVERPDGSNFTLKIRSTKLEDSAMYFCASGTRNYEQYFGPGTRLTVT.

The genes are TRBV12-3 or TRBV12-4 and TRBJ2-1; 10 nucleotides line up with TRBD2. The junction had 13 bases not matched to a gene; V was cut back by 5 bases and J by 9 bases. The CDR3 is 16 amino acids. CDR3 residues: CASSESGASGGSEQFF. The DNA for the CDR3 is TGTGCCAGCAGTGAGAGTGGGGCTAGCGGGGGTAGTGAGCAGTTCTTC.

The J gene is TRBJ2-6, the V gene TRBV20-1; either TRBD1 or TRBD2 may fit D (6 bases each). Trimming shortened V by 3 bases and J by 3 bases, and 21 bases separated the two germline ends. Germline assignment: CDR1 DFQATT and CDR2 SNEGSKA (reference sequence). The CDR3 has 18 residues. The CDR3 protein is CSARRRGAGGSGANVLTF. The CDR3 DNA is TGCAGTGCTAGGCGTAGGGGGGCGGGTGGTAGTGGGGCCAACGTCCTGACTTTC.

CDR3 DNA sequence: TGTGCCACCAGTGACCCCAACCGGGACAGGGGCGCCAATGAGCAGTTCTTC. The encoded protein is CATSDPNRDRGANEQFF. The chain is built from TRBV24-1 and TRBJ2-1, with 10 positions matching TRBD1. The trim removed 4 bases at V and 6 bases at J, leaving 11 bases unmatched. In germline, CDR1 is KGHDR, CDR2 SFDVKD. This CDR3 has 17 amino acids.

The chain has TRBV20-1 and TRBJ2-7; TRBD1 aligns across 8 bases. The CDR3 is 11 residues long. Per the germline V gene, CDR1 is DFQATT and CDR2 is SNEGSKA (reference sequence). The junction had 3 bases not matched to a gene; V was cut back by 2 bases and J by 9 bases. The DNA for the CDR3 is TGCAGTGCTAGACAGGGGGCGCGGCAGTACTTC. Protein sequence: CSARQGARQYF.

This clonotype came up many times. V gene TRBV5-4 combines with J gene TRBJ1-1; D is possibly TRBD1 (5 bases). The germline V gene has CDR1 SGHNT and CDR2 YYREEE (reference sequence). The CDR3 length is 18 residues. Trimming removed 3 bases from V and 0 bases from J, with 21 bases in between. The CDR3 DNA reads TGTGCCAGCAGCTACGGACCGGGACGGGATTCCATGAACACTGAAGCTTTCTTT. Its protein is CASSYGPGRDSMNTEAFF.

Remarks on this clonotype: A clone one base away is much larger, so this may be a read error. J is TRBJ2-2 and V is TRBV9; D is perhaps TRBD1 or TRBD2 (5 bases each). The CDR3 loop spans 16 amino acids. Germline V gene lookup returns CDR1 SGDLS and CDR2 YYNGEE. This CDR3 is CASSVGDGDDTGDLFF. The DNA of the CDR3 is TGTGCCAGCAGCGTCGGCGACGGGGACGACACCGGGGATCTGTTTTTT.

This clonotype was detected many times. The genes are TRBV24-1 and TRBJ2-1, with 7 bases lining up with TRBD2. Germline-derived CDR1 and CDR2 are KGHDR and SFDVKD. V was pared by 2 bases and J by 5 bases, with 8 bases of the junction left unmatched. This CDR3 has 16 residues. This chain's CDR3 is CATSDSGLVGNNEQFF. In DNA form, the CDR3 reads TGTGCCACCAGTGATTCCGGACTAGTGGGAAACAATGAGCAGTTCTTC.

This clonotype was recorded at least ten times. In nucleotides, the CDR3 is TGTGCCAGTAGTTGGGGACAGCCCACAGATACGCAGTATTTT. Encoded protein: CASSWGQPTDTQYF. The genes are TRBV19 and TRBJ2-3; 7 bases line up with TRBD1. Germline V gene lookup returns CDR1 LNHDA and CDR2 SQIVND (reference sequence). V shed 5 bases and J 2 bases; nucleotides not matched to a gene: 4. The CDR3 is 14 residues long.

The rearrangement uses TRBV7-8 and TRBJ1-1, with D unclear. The CDR3 has 15 residues. Germline CDR1 SGHVS, CDR2 FQNEAQ. Deletions cut 1 base from V and 6 bases from J, with 15 bases between. The CDR3 loop reads CASSLVAGGESEAFF. The CDR3 nucleotides read TGTGCCAGCAGCTTAGTGGCCGGCGGGGAATCTGAAGCTTTCTTT.